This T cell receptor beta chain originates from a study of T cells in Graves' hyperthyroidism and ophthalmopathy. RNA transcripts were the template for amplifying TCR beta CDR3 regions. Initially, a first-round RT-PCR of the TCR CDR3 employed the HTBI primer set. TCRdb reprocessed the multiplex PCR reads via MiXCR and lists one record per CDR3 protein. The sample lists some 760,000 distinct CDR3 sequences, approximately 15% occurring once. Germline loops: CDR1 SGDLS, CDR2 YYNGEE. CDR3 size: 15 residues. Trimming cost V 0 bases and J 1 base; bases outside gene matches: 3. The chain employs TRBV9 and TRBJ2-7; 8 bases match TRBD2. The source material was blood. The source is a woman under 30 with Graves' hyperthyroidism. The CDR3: CASSVGREASYEQYF. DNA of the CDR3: TGTGCCAGCAGCGTAGGGCGGGAGGCTTCCTACGAGCAGTACTTC.